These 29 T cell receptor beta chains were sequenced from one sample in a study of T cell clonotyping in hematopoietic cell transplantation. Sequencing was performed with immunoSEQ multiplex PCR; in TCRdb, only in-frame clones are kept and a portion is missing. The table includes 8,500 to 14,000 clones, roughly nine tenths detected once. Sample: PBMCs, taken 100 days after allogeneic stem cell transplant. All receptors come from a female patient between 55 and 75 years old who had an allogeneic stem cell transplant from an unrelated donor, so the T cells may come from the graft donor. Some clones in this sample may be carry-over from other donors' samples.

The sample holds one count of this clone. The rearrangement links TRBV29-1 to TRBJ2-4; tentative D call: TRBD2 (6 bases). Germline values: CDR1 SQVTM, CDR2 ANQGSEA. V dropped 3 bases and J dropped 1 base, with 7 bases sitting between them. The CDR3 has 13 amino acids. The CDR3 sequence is CSVDGGAKNIQYF. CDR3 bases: TGCAGCGTTGATGGGGGGGCCAAAAACATTCAGTACTTC.

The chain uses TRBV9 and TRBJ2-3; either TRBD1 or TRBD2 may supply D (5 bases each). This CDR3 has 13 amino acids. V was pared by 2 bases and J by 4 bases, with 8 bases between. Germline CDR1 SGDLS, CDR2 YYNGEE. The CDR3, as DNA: TGTGCCAGCAGCGTCCTGGGGGCAGATACGCAGTATTTT. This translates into CASSVLGADTQYF.

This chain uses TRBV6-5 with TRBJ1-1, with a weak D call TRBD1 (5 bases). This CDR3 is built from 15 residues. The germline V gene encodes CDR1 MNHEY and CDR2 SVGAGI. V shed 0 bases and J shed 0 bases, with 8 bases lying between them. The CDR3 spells CASSYSGGMNTEAFF. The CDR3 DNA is TGTGCCAGCAGTTACTCCGGGGGTATGAACACTGAAGCTTTCTTT.

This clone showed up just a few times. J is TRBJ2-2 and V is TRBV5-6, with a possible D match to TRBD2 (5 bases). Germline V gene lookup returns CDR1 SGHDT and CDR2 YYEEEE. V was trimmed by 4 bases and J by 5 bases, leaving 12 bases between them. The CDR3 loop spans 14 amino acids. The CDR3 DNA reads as TGTGCCAGCAGCCCCCCTCAGCGGACCGGGGAGCTGTTTTTT. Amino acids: CASSPPQRTGELFF. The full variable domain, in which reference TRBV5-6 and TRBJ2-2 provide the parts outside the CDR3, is DAGVTQSPTHLIKTRGQQVTLRCSPKSGHDTVSWYQQALGQGPQFIFQYYEEEERQRGNFPDRFSGHQFPNYSSELNVNALLLGDSALYLCASSPPQRTGELFFGEGSRLTVL.

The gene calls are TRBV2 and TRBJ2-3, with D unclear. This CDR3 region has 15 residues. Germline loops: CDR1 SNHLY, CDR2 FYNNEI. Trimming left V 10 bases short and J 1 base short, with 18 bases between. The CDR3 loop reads CAIVPNSPGTDTQYF. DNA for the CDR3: TGTGCCATAGTCCCAAATTCCCCTGGCACAGATACGCAGTATTTT.

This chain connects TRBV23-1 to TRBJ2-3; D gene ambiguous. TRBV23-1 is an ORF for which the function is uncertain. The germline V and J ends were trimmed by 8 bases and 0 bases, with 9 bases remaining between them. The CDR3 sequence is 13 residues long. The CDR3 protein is CASRFLSTDTQYF. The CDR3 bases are TGCGCCAGCCGGTTCCTGAGCACAGATACGCAGTATTTT.

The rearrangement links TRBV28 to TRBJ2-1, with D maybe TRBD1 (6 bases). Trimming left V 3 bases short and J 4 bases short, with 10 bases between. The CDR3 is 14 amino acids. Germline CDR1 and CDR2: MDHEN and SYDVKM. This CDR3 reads CASSFFQGYNEQFF. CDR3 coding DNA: TGTGCCAGCAGTTTCTTCCAGGGGTACAATGAGCAGTTCTTC.

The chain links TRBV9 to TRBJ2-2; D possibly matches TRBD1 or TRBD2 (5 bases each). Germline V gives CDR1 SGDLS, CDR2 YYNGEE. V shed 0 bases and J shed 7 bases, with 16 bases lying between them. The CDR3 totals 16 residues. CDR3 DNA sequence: TGTGCCAGCAGCGTAGTTTTTGGGGGAGCGGTCGGGGAGCTGTTTTTT. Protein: CASSVVFGGAVGELFF.

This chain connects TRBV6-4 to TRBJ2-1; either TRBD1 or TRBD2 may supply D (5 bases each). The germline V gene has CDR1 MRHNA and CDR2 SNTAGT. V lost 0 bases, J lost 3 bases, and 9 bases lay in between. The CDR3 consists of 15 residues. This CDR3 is CASSDSGVNYNEQFF. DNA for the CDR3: TGTGCCAGCAGTGACTCGGGGGTCAACTACAATGAGCAGTTCTTC.

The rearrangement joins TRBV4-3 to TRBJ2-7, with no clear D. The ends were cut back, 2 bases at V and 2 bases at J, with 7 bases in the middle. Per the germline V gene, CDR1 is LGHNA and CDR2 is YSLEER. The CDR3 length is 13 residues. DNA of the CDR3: TGCGCCAGCAGCCAACCCCTAGCCTACGAGCAGTACTTC. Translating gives CASSQPLAYEQYF.

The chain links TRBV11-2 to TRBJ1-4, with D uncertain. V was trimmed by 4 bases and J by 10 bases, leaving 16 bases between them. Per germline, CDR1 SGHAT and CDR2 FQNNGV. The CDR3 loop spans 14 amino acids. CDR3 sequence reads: CASSSPRTSGKLFF. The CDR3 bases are TGTGCCAGCAGCTCCCCCCGGACCTCGGGAAAACTGTTTTTT.

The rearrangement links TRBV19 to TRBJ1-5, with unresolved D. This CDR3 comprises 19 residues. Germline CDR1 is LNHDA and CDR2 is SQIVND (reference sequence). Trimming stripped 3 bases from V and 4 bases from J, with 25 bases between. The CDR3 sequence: CASSIFFTVGPNTNQPQHF. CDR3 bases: TGTGCCAGTAGTATCTTCTTCACAGTCGGACCCAACACTAATCAGCCCCAGCATTTT.

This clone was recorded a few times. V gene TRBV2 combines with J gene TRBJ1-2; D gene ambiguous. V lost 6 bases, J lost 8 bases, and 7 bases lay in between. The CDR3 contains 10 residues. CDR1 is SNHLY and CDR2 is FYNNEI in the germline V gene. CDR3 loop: CASRMRGYTF. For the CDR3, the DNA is TGTGCCAGCAGGATGCGGGGCTACACCTTC.

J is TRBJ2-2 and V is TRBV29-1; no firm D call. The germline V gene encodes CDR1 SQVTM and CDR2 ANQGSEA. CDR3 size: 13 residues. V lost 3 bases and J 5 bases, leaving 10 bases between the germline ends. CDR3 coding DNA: TGCAGCGTTGATGTGAAAGGGACCGGGGAGCTGTTTTTT. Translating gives CSVDVKGTGELFF.

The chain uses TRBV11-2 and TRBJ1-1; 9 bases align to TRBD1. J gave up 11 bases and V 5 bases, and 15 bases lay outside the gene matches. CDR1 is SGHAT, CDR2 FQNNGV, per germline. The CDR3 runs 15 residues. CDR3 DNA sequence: TGTGCCAGCAGCCCCAGGACAGGGGACCAGTCGGCCGCTTTCTTT. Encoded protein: CASSPRTGDQSAAFF.

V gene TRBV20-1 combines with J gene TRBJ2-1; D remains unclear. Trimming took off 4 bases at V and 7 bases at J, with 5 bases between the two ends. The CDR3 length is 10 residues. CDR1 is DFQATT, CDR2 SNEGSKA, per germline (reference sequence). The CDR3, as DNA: TGCAGTGCTATTGAGAATGAGCAGTTCTTC. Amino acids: CSAIENEQFF.

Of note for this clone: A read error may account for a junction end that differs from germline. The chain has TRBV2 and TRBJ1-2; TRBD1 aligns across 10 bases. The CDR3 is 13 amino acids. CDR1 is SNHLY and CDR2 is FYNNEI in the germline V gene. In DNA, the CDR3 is TGTGCCAGCAGTGAAGTAGGACAGGGGGTTGTTTTTTTC. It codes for CASSEVGQGVVFF. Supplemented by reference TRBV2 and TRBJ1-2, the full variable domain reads EPEVTQTPSHQVTQMGQEVILRCVPISNHLYFYWYRQILGQKVEFLVSFYNNEISEKSEIFDDQFSVERPDGSNFTLKIRSTKLEDSAMYFCASSEVGQGVVFFGSGTRLTVV.

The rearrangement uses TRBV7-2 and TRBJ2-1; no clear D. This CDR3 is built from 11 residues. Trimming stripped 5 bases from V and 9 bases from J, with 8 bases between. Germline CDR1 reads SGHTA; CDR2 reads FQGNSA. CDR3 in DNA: TGTGCCAGCAGCGTAGGTTCTGAGCAGTTCTTC. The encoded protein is CASSVGSEQFF.

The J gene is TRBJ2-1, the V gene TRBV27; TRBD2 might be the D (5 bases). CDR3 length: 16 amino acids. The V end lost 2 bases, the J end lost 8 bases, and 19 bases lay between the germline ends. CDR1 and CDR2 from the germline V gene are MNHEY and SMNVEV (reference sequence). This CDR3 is CASSLMGAALRDEQFF. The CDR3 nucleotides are TGTGCCAGCAGTTTAATGGGAGCGGCTCTAAGGGATGAGCAGTTCTTC.

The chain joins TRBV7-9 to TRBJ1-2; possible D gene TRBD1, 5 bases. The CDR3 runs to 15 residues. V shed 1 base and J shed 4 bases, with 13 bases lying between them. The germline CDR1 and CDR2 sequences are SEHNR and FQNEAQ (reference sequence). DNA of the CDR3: TGTGCCAGCAGCTTAGGACCAACCGGGGCCTATGGCTACACCTTC. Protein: CASSLGPTGAYGYTF.

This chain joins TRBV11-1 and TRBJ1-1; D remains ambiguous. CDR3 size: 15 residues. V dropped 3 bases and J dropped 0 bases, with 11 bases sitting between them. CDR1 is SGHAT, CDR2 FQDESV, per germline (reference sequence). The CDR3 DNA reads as TGTGCCAGCAGCTTCCCCGGGAGATTGAACACTGAAGCTTTCTTT. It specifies CASSFPGRLNTEAFF.

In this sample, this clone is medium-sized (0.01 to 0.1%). In DNA form, the CDR3 reads TGTGCCAGCAGCGCGACCTTAACAGGGGTGGAAGAAAAACTGTTTTTT. Its protein is CASSATLTGVEEKLFF. The rearrangement uses TRBV5-7 and TRBJ1-4; 7 bases map to TRBD1. TRBV5-7 is flagged as an ORF with uncertain function. This CDR3 is 16 amino acids long. After removal of 4 bases from V and 8 bases from J, the junction contained 14 bases not matched to a gene.

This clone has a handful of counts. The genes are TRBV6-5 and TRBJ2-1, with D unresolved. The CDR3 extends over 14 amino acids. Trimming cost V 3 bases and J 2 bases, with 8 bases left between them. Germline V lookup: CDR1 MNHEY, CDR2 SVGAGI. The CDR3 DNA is TGTGCCAGCAGTTATAACCCCGCCTACAATGAGCAGTTCTTC. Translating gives CASSYNPAYNEQFF.

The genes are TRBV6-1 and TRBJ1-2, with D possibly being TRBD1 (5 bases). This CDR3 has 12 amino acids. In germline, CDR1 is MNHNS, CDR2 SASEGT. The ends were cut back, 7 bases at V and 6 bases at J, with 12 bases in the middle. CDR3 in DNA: TGTGCCAGCACCGAATTGGGGCATGGCTACACCTTC. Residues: CASTELGHGYTF.

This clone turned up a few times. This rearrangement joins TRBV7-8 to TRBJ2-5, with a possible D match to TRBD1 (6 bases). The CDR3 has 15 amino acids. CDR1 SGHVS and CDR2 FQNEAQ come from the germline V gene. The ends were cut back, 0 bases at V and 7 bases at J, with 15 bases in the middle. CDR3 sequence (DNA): TGTGCCAGCAGCTTAGCGAGTGGGGGCGGTGGGACCCAGTACTTC. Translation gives CASSLASGGGGTQYF.

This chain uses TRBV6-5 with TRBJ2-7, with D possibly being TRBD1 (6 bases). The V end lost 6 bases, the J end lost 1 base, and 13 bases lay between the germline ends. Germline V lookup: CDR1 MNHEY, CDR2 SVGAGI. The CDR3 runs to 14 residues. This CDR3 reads CASRLVTGSYEQYF. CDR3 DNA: TGTGCCAGCAGGCTGGTTACAGGGTCCTACGAGCAGTACTTC.

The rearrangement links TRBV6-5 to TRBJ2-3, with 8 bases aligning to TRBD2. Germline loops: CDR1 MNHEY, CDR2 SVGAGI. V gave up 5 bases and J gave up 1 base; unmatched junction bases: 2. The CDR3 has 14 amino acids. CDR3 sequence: CASSLGLGTDTQYF. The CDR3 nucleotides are TGTGCCAGCAGTCTGGGACTAGGCACAGATACGCAGTATTTT.

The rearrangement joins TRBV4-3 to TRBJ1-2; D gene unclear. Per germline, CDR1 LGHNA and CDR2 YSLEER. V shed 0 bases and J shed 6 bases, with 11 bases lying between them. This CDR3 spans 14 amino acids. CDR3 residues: CASSQDRGADGYTF. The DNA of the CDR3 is TGCGCCAGCAGCCAAGATCGGGGTGCTGATGGCTACACCTTC.

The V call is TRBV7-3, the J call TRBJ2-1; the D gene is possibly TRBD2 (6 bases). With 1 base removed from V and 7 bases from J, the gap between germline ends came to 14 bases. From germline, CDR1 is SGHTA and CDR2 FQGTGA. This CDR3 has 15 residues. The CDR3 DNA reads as TGTGCCAGCAGCTTAATGCCGGGAGTGGCAAATGAGCAGTTCTTC. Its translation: CASSLMPGVANEQFF.